A selection of T cell receptor beta chains follows, all from one sample in a study of T cells in Graves' hyperthyroidism and ophthalmopathy. TCRdb passed the multiplex PCR reads through MiXCR, listing each CDR3 protein once. The profile covers over 700,000 distinct CDR3 sequences, with 35% to 45% appearing a single time and 8.9% taken by the ten largest. The sequencing sample was made of blood. The receptors here all came from a man aged 18-30 years with Graves' hyperthyroidism. The CDR3 runs from the conserved cysteine through the conserved F or W. A D gene is named only where the DNA matches it firmly. Size values are once, few and many counts, or a class for expanded clones, and some rows have none.

>TRBJ2-7|TRBV6-1|NA|NA
CASRRQRLEAYEQYF
TGTGCCAGCAGACGACAGCGCCTAGAGGCCTACGAGCAGTACTTC
>TRBJ1-3|TRBV4-2|NA|NA
CASSLGTNLSGNTIYF
TGTGCCAGCAGCTTGGGGACAAACCTCTCTGGAAACACCATATATTTT
>TRBJ1-2|TRBV4-2|NA|NA
CASSHESHRDGYTF
TGTGCCAGCAGCCACGAGAGTCACAGGGACGGCTACACCTTC
>TRBJ1-4|TRBV2|NA|TRBD1
CASSRDRAEKLFF
TGTGCCAGCAGTAGGGACAGGGCTGAAAAACTGTTTTTT
>TRBJ1-2|TRBV7-9|many|TRBD1
CASSFGQGATNYGYTF
TGTGCCAGCAGTTTCGGACAGGGGGCAACTAACTATGGCTACACCTTC
>TRBJ2-7|TRBV7-9|many|NA
CASSFGGSTYEQYF
TGTGCCAGCAGCTTCGGCGGATCAACCTACGAGCAGTACTTC
>TRBJ1-6|TRBV7-2|NA|TRBD1
CASSPNRGNSPLHF
TGTGCCAGCAGCCCAAACAGGGGTAATTCACCCCTCCACTTT
>TRBJ1-5|TRBV6-1|many|NA
CASSPRGHNQPQHF
TGTGCCAGCAGTCCCCGGGGACACAATCAGCCCCAGCATTTT
>TRBJ2-2|TRBV20-1|NA|TRBD2
CSSWTSATGELFF
TGCAGTTCATGGACTAGCGCGACCGGGGAGCTGTTTTTT
>TRBJ1-1|TRBV20-1|few|TRBD1
CSATDRVGSEAFF
TGCAGTGCTACGGACAGGGTCGGGTCTGAAGCTTTCTTT
>TRBJ1-2|TRBV10-3|many|NA
CATGTAEYGYTF
TGTGCCACCGGGACGGCCGAGTATGGCTACACCTTC
>TRBJ1-5|TRBV5-4|NA|NA
CASSQGNTGNQPQHF
TGTGCCAGCAGCCAGGGTAACACGGGCAATCAGCCCCAGCATTTT
>TRBJ1-5|TRBV10-3|many|NA
CAISEDHGNQPQHF
TGTGCCATCAGTGAGGACCACGGCAATCAGCCCCAGCATTTT
>TRBJ2-5|TRBV29-1|many|NA
CSVRPGETQYF
TGCAGCGTTAGGCCCGGAGAGACCCAGTACTTC
>TRBJ2-7|TRBV10-3|many|TRBD2
CAISGLAGGEQYF
TGTGCCATCAGTGGACTAGCGGGAGGCGAGCAGTACTTC
>TRBJ2-1|TRBV7-2|NA|NA
CASSSRGRTGVVNEQFF
TGTGCCAGCAGCTCCCGGGGGCGGACAGGAGTGGTCAATGAGCAGTTCTTC
>TRBJ1-2|TRBV7-9|NA|NA
CASSQDDRNYGYTF
TGTGCCAGCAGCCAAGATGACCGAAACTATGGCTACACCTTC
>TRBJ1-1|TRBV12-3/TRBV12-4|NA|NA
CASSWRGGTEAFF
TGTGCCAGCAGTTGGAGGGGAGGGACTGAAGCTTTCTTT
>TRBJ1-1|TRBV12-3/TRBV12-4|NA|NA
CASSPPWGSTEAFF
TGTGCCAGCAGCCCCCCGTGGGGGAGCACTGAAGCTTTCTTT
>TRBJ2-3|TRBV7-6|few|TRBD2
CASFLAGATDTQYF
TGTGCCAGCTTTTTAGCGGGTGCCACAGATACGCAGTATTTT
>TRBJ1-6|TRBV7-9|many|TRBD1
CASSSSGTENSPLHF
TGTGCCAGCAGCAGCTCCGGGACAGAAAATTCACCCCTCCACTTT
>TRBJ2-7|TRBV20-1|NA|TRBD2
CSFLSGVF
TGCAGTTTCCTGAGCGGGGTATTC
>TRBJ2-7|TRBV19|many|NA
CASSKGGSSYEQYF
TGTGCCAGTAGCAAGGGGGGCAGTTCCTACGAGCAGTACTTC
>TRBJ2-7|TRBV5-1|few|NA
CASTALPGGTYEQYF
TGCGCCAGCACCGCCTTGCCAGGAGGCACCTACGAGCAGTACTTC
>TRBJ2-7|TRBV11-2|NA|TRBD1
CASSTGQGAAYEQYF
TGTGCCAGCAGCACGGGGCAGGGGGCGGCATACGAGCAGTACTTC
>TRBJ2-3|TRBV10-3|few|NA
CAITPSSKDTQYF
TGTGCCATCACCCCCTCTAGCAAAGATACGCAGTATTTT
>TRBJ2-2|TRBV24-1|NA|TRBD1
CATGDPRQGWTGELFF
TGTGCCACCGGTGATCCACGACAGGGGTGGACCGGGGAGCTGTTTTTT
>TRBJ1-2|TRBV10-3|NA|NA
CATRDGTSYGYTF
TGTGCCACCAGGGACGGGACCAGCTATGGCTACACCTTC
>TRBJ2-7|TRBV15|NA|TRBD1
CATSSSRDSSYEQYF
TGTGCCACCAGCAGCTCCCGGGACAGCTCCTACGAGCAGTACTTC
>TRBJ1-6|TRBV20-1|NA|NA
CSARRDDSPLHF
TGCAGTGCTAGACGGGACGATTCACCCCTCCACTTT